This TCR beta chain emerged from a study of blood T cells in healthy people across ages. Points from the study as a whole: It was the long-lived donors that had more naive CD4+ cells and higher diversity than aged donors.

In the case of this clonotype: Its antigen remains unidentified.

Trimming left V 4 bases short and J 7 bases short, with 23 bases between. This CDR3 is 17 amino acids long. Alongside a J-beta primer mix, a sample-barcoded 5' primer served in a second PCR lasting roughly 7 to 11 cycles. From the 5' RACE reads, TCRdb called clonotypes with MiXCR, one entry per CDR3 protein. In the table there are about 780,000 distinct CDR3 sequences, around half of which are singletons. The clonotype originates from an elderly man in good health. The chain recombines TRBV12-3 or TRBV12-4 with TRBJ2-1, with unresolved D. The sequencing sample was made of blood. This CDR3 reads CASSSMELLLHDNEQFF. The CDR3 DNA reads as TGTGCCAGCAGTTCGATGGAACTCCTTCTGCATGATAATGAGCAGTTCTTC.